The subject of this entry is one T cell receptor (beta chain). Antigen unknown. Other DNA sequences of this sample code for an identical CDR3. In the naive CD8 group, cells lacked CD45RO and were positively selected for CCR7, so terminally differentiated effector memory CD45RA+ cells were left out. This entry comes from a study of shared clonotypes between healthy human individuals. Study-wide context: Researchers assigned three CD4 naive, three CD4 memory, two CD8 naive and one CD8 memory plate to each donor. Study-wide points: Clonotype sharing among donors was expected to depend on sequencing depth. Non-shared clonotypes displayed generation probabilities falling below those of clonotypes present in all four donors.

The J segment lost 3 bases and the V segment lost 3 bases, leaving 3 bases of the junction unmatched. CDR3 length: 14 residues. Germline loops: CDR1 MNHEY, CDR2 SMNVEV (reference sequence). For each subset, genomic DNA was distributed in equal portions over several immunoSEQ plates. The assay was immunoSEQ multiplex PCR, and TCRdb's table has in-frame clones only and misses some. The table records about 2.1 million clones, 93% of them present only once. The rearrangement uses TRBV27 and TRBJ2-7; 9 bases align to TRBD1. This receptor was identified in a young man in good health. Some clones in this sample may be carry-over from other donors' samples. Sequenced material: naive CD8+ T cells from PBMCs. The CDR3 nucleotides are TGTGCCAGCAGTTTGACAGGGGGGTTCTACGAGCAGTACTTC. Translation: CASSLTGGFYEQYF.